The source of this TCR beta chain is a study of PD-1 blockade in classical Hodgkin lymphoma. Notes on the study in general: Relapsed/refractory patients reportedly had the lowest baseline TCR diversity, below newly diagnosed patients, who were below healthy donors.

V was trimmed by 10 bases and J by 4 bases, leaving 17 bases between them. Germline V gene lookup returns CDR1 SEHNR and CDR2 FQNEAQ (reference sequence). This CDR3 has 13 residues. Time point: cycle 4 day 1 (C4D1), after five to seven weeks of nivolumab. Every one of the patients relapsed after autologous stem cell transplantation (brentuximab vedotin exposure was variable). Here immunoSEQ multiplex PCR was the method, and the copy in TCRdb shows in-frame clones only, minus some. The table records tens of thousands of clones, around 91% of them present only once. In regard to this clone: Its antigen is unknown.

The chain combines TRBV7-9 with TRBJ2-7; the D call may be TRBD1 or TRBD2 (5 bases each). The sequence was obtained from a human donor with classical Hodgkin lymphoma. The sequencing here drew on peripheral blood mononuclear cells (PBMCs), taken before the fourth cycle of nivolumab. This CDR3 is CAIHPGPNYEQYF. DNA for the CDR3: TGTGCCATTCATCCGGGACCTAATTACGAGCAGTACTTC.